This passage covers 25 T cell receptor beta chains from one sample sequenced in a study of T cell responses to AZD1222 COVID-19 vaccine. The protocol was immunoSEQ multiplex PCR, while the TCRdb copy is restricted to in-frame clones and leaves out a portion. This sample has roughly 150,000 clones; approximately 83% occur once, and the top ten carry approximately 8%. The sample consisted of peripheral blood, taken on day 0 of AZD1222 vaccination. These receptors were obtained from an adult in good health.

This clone occurred a few times. This rearrangement joins TRBV27 to TRBJ2-1, with D unclear. The CDR3 covers 13 residues. The germline V gene encodes CDR1 MNHEY and CDR2 SMNVEV (reference sequence). Between the trimmed V and J ends, which lost 0 bases and 9 bases, there was a span of 9 bases. CDR3 in DNA: TGTGCCAGCAGTTTATCGCGGTGGAGTGAGCAGTTCTTC. This translates into CASSLSRWSEQFF.

The chain recombines TRBV6-1 with TRBJ1-1; no clear D gene. Germline V gene data show CDR1 as MNHNS and CDR2 as SASEGT. V lost 0 bases and J 0 bases, leaving 17 bases between the germline ends. The CDR3 runs 18 residues. The CDR3 region is CASSEAIHQYVMNTEAFF. In DNA, the CDR3 is TGTGCCAGCAGTGAAGCTATACACCAATACGTCATGAACACTGAAGCTTTCTTT.

This clone has a single count. The chain employs TRBV6-5 and TRBJ1-2; D may be TRBD1 (6 bases). Germline values: CDR1 MNHEY, CDR2 SVGAGI. The CDR3 consists of 14 residues. Trimming removed 0 bases at V and 5 bases at J, with 10 bases between. The CDR3 loop reads CASSYSAQGYGYTF. The DNA for the CDR3 is TGTGCCAGCAGTTACTCGGCCCAGGGGTATGGCTACACCTTC.

The chain has TRBV15 and TRBJ2-2; TRBD1 agrees at 10 bases. Trimming took 4 bases from V and 7 from J; bases not matched to a gene: 9. The CDR3 has 16 residues. Germline V gives CDR1 LNHNV, CDR2 YYDKDF (reference sequence). CDR3 residues: CATSKWSTGGFGELFF. The CDR3 coding sequence is TGTGCCACCAGCAAGTGGTCGACAGGGGGCTTCGGGGAGCTGTTTTTT. Based on the CDR3 plus reference TRBV15 and TRBJ2-2, the full variable domain is DAMVIQNPRYQVTQFGKPVTLSCSQTLNHNVMYWYQQKSSQAPKLLFHYYDKDFNNEADTPDNFQSRRPNTSFCFLDIRSPGLGDTAMYLCATSKWSTGGFGELFFGEGSRLTVL.

This sequence joins TRBV6-5 and TRBJ1-1; D not certain. Between the trimmed V and J ends, which lost 5 bases and 4 bases, there was a span of 14 bases. This CDR3 is 14 amino acids long. CDR1 and CDR2 from the germline V gene are MNHEY and SVGAGI. The CDR3 DNA reads as TGTGCCAGCAGTCTAAGCCTGGGTGGCACTGAAGCTTTCTTT. This codes for CASSLSLGGTEAFF.

V usage is TRBV5-1 and J usage is TRBJ2-5; D might be TRBD1 (5 bases). CDR1 and CDR2 (germline): SGHRS, YFSETQ. V was trimmed by 0 bases and J by 4 bases, leaving 13 bases between them. The CDR3 runs to 15 residues. This chain's CDR3 is CASSLAPQGGETQYF. The DNA of the CDR3 is TGCGCCAGCAGCTTGGCCCCTCAGGGTGGAGAGACCCAGTACTTC.

The chain couples TRBV19 to TRBJ2-1; maybe TRBD2 (5 bases). Germline V gene data show CDR1 as LNHDA and CDR2 as SQIVND (reference sequence). CDR3 length: 14 residues. V was pared by 6 bases and J by 3 bases, with 12 bases between. CDR3 DNA sequence: TGTGCCAGTAGCCTTGGAGGTAACTACAATGAGCAGTTCTTC. It yields the protein CASSLGGNYNEQFF.

J is TRBJ2-7 and V is TRBV4-2; 11 bases map to TRBD2. The CDR3 consists of 19 residues. J gave up 2 bases and V 0 bases, and 12 bases lay outside the gene matches. In germline, CDR1 is LGHNA, CDR2 YNFKEQ. The CDR3 here is CASSQERPSGRQMAYEQYF. The DNA for the CDR3 is TGTGCCAGCAGCCAAGAAAGGCCTAGCGGGAGGCAAATGGCCTACGAGCAGTACTTC.

V and J are TRBV13 and TRBJ2-7; D might be TRBD1 or TRBD2, each matching 6 bases. This CDR3 spans 16 amino acids. The V end lost 4 bases, the J end lost 3 bases, and 19 bases lay between the germline ends. Germline V lookup: CDR1 PRHDT, CDR2 FYEKMQ (reference sequence). CDR3 bases: TGTGCCAGCAGCTCCCGGGGCCGGGGGCGAGACTACGAGCAGTACTTC. It codes for CASSSRGRGRDYEQYF.

This clone occurred once. The chain is built from TRBV28 and TRBJ2-5, with D perhaps matching TRBD2 (6 bases). The length of the CDR3 is 13 residues. Germline assignment: CDR1 MDHEN and CDR2 SYDVKM. V gave up 3 bases and J gave up 5 bases, with 10 bases separating them. The CDR3 loop reads CASSFGGVETQYF. Here the CDR3 DNA reads TGTGCCAGCAGTTTTGGAGGGGTTGAGACCCAGTACTTC.

This chain joins TRBV18 and TRBJ1-4; D gene uncertain. The CDR3 spans 16 residues. From germline, CDR1 is KGHSH and CDR2 LQKENI. V dropped 2 bases and J dropped 0 bases, with 10 bases sitting between them. The DNA of the CDR3 is TGTGCCAGCTCACCATTTACGGTAACAACTAATGAAAAACTGTTTTTT. Its translation is CASSPFTVTTNEKLFF. Supplemented by reference TRBV18 and TRBJ1-4, the full variable domain reads NAGVMQNPRHLVRRRGQEARLRCSPMKGHSHVYWYRQLPEEGLKFMVYLQKENIIDESGMPKERFSAEFPKEGPSILRIQQVVRGDSAAYFCASSPFTVTTNEKLFFGSGTQLSVL.

J is TRBJ1-1 and V is TRBV5-1; TRBD1 might be the D (6 bases). Germline loops: CDR1 SGHRS, CDR2 YFSETQ. This CDR3 region has 14 residues. Trimming cost V 4 bases and J 3 bases, with 13 bases left between them. This CDR3 is CASSPGAAYTEAFF. Here the CDR3 DNA reads TGCGCCAGCAGCCCGGGGGCAGCATACACTGAAGCTTTCTTT.

This clone was seen only a few times. The chain uses TRBV3-1 (or the pseudogene TRBV3-2) and TRBJ1-2; 9 bases match TRBD1. Germline lookup yields CDR1 LGHDT and CDR2 YNNKEL (reference sequence). The CDR3 is made up of 14 amino acids. V lost 6 bases to trimming and J lost 5 bases; unmatched junction nucleotides: 7. CDR3 in amino acids: CASRPGQGEYGYTF. CDR3 DNA: TGTGCCAGCAGACCGGGACAGGGAGAGTATGGCTACACCTTC.

The chain recombines TRBV4-1 with TRBJ2-5, with 10 nucleotides matching TRBD1. This CDR3 contains 15 residues. In germline, CDR1 is MGHRA, CDR2 YSYEKL. The junction had 3 bases not matched to a gene; V was cut back by 1 base and J by 4 bases. In nucleotides, the CDR3 is TGCGCCAGCAGCCAAGTGGACAGGGGGGGAGAGACCCAGTACTTC. Translating gives CASSQVDRGGETQYF.

The chain combines TRBV6-6 with TRBJ2-2, with no clear D. V lost 6 bases and J 6 bases, leaving 17 bases between the germline ends. The CDR3 consists of 15 residues. Looked up from germline, CDR1 is MNHNY and CDR2 is SVGAGI (reference sequence). The CDR3 region has the DNA TGTGCCAGCAGCCTATATTTTATTGGGCCCGGGGAGCTGTTTTTT. It is translated as CASSLYFIGPGELFF.

The chain couples TRBV7-9 to TRBJ2-7, with TRBD1 as a possible D gene (6 bases). This CDR3 is built from 12 residues. Germline V gene sequence: CDR1 SEHNR, CDR2 FQNEAQ (reference sequence). V lost 9 bases and J 1 base, leaving 10 bases between the germline ends. CDR3 nucleotide sequence: TGTGCCAGTCAACAGGGATCCTACGAGCAGTACTTC. This encodes CASQQGSYEQYF.

J is TRBJ1-2 and V is TRBV29-1; D might be TRBD1 (6 bases). The germline V gene has CDR1 SQVTM and CDR2 ANQGSEA. This CDR3 is built from 17 residues. The V and J ends lost 0 bases and 5 bases respectively, with 22 bases between them. CDR3 nucleotide sequence: TGCAGCGTTGAAGAGGGCGGGGGCTATCGGTCAGAGTATGGCTACACCTTC. It specifies CSVEEGGGYRSEYGYTF.

The V and J genes are TRBV20-1 and TRBJ1-1; D unclear. The CDR3 loop spans 10 amino acids. Trimming took 5 bases from V and 5 from J, leaving 6 bases between them. Germline values: CDR1 DFQATT, CDR2 SNEGSKA (reference sequence). As DNA, the CDR3 is TGCAGTGCTTCTCATACTGAAGCTTTCTTT. The encoded protein is CSASHTEAFF.

J is TRBJ2-7 and V is TRBV19, with 14 bases lining up with TRBD2. J lost 1 base, V lost 4 bases, and 6 bases had no gene match. The CDR3 is made up of 17 amino acids. CDR1 is LNHDA, CDR2 SQIVND, per germline (reference sequence). CDR3 loop: CASSTRTSGGPSYEQYF. CDR3 coding DNA: TGTGCCAGTAGTACCCGGACTAGCGGGGGGCCTTCCTACGAGCAGTACTTC.

The chain carries TRBV7-2 and TRBJ2-7; the match to TRBD2 covers 10 bases. This CDR3 is built from 15 residues. The ends lost 5 bases at V and 3 bases at J; junction bases unmatched: 7. Looked up from germline, CDR1 is SGHTA and CDR2 is FQGNSA. CDR3 in amino acids: CASSNSGGSLYEQYF. In nucleotides, the CDR3 is TGTGCCAGCAGCAATAGCGGGGGGTCGCTCTACGAGCAGTACTTC.

The chain is built from TRBV18 and TRBJ1-1; tentatively, D is TRBD1 (5 bases). Germline CDR1 is KGHSH and CDR2 is LQKENI. This CDR3 has 16 residues. The germline V and J ends were trimmed by 2 bases and 0 bases, with 13 bases remaining between them. For the CDR3, the DNA is TGTGCCAGCTCACCAAAAATCGCAGGGATGAACACTGAAGCTTTCTTT. Amino acid sequence: CASSPKIAGMNTEAFF.

This rearrangement joins TRBV19 to TRBJ1-2; D unclear. Germline V lookup: CDR1 LNHDA, CDR2 SQIVND (reference sequence). The CDR3 covers 14 residues. The V gene lost 4 bases and the J gene lost 2 bases, with 11 bases spanning the gap. CDR3 sequence reads: CASSTPSGNYGYTF. The CDR3 bases are TGTGCCAGTAGTACCCCCTCTGGGAACTATGGCTACACCTTC.

The V call is TRBV7-9, the J call TRBJ2-1, with 7 bases that match TRBD2. The CDR3 loop spans 16 amino acids. CDR1 is SEHNR and CDR2 is FQNEAQ in the germline V gene (reference sequence). J was trimmed by 5 bases and V by 3 bases; bases with no gene match: 10. CDR3 in amino acids: CASSLVGGSNNNEQFF. The CDR3 DNA reads as TGTGCCAGCAGCTTGGTGGGCGGGAGTAACAACAATGAGCAGTTCTTC.

The V call is TRBV7-2, the J call TRBJ2-7; 13 positions match TRBD2. CDR1 and CDR2 (germline): SGHTA, FQGNSA. After removal of 5 bases from V and 4 bases from J, the junction contained 5 bases not matched to a gene. The CDR3 runs 15 residues. CDR3 nucleotides: TGTGCCAGCAGCCACGGGACTAGCGGGGCTTACGAGCAGTACTTC. This translates into CASSHGTSGAYEQYF. The variable domain in full, completed from reference TRBV7-2 and TRBJ2-7, reads GAGVSQSPSNKVTEKGKDVELRCDPISGHTALYWYRQSLGQGLEFLIYFQGNSAPDKSGLPSDRFSAERTGGSVSTLTIQRTQQEDSAVYLCASSHGTSGAYEQYFGPGTRLTVT.

The genes are TRBV5-1 and TRBJ1-1, with D tentatively TRBD1 (6 bases). This CDR3 is 13 amino acids long. In germline, CDR1 is SGHRS, CDR2 YFSETQ. V gave up 3 bases and J gave up 8 bases, with 14 bases separating them. The CDR3 reads CASSWGRTDEAFF. CDR3 nucleotide sequence: TGCGCCAGCAGCTGGGGGCGGACAGACGAAGCTTTCTTT. The full variable domain, rest sourced from reference TRBV5-1 and TRBJ1-1, is KAGVTQTPRYLIKTRGQQVTLSCSPISGHRSVSWYQQTPGQGLQFLFEYFSETQRNKGNFPGRFSGRQFSNSRSEMNVSTLELGDSALYLCASSWGRTDEAFFGQGTRLTVV.